This T cell receptor (beta chain) stems from a study of CD8 T cells in ankylosing spondylitis. Notes on the study in general: A motif in TCR beta, a set of under ten highly homologous variants, appeared characteristic of ankylosing spondylitis blood. Within peripheral blood, clones linked to disease were CD8+ and relatively rare.

Comments on this clonotype: The antigen is unknown.

This CDR3 contains 15 residues. V shed 1 base and J shed 8 bases, with 15 bases lying between them. Per the germline V gene, CDR1 is SGHRS and CDR2 is YFSETQ. In making TCR beta libraries, quantitative 5'-RACE with molecular barcodes was used. TCRdb recomputed calls from the 5' RACE reads with MiXCR, one row per CDR3 protein. The sample records tens of thousands of distinct CDR3 sequences, over 4% being singletons. Sequenced: blood, either unsorted or a sorted T cell fraction (not recorded which). The sequence was obtained from a male donor with ankylosing spondylitis or in good health (not recorded which). J is TRBJ1-4 and V is TRBV5-1, with D maybe TRBD1 (5 bases). The CDR3 nucleotides read TGCGCCAGCAGCTTGTCGGACCTTAGGGGCGAAAAACTGTTTTTT. Translating it yields CASSLSDLRGEKLFF.